This T cell receptor beta chain was sequenced in a study of T cells in Graves' hyperthyroidism and ophthalmopathy. The TCR beta CDR3 regions underwent amplification using RNA transcripts as the source. Primed by the HTBI set, a first-round RT-PCR was run on the TCR CDR3. Using its own MiXCR run on the multiplex PCR reads, TCRdb lists one record per CDR3 protein. This sample carries about 560,000 distinct CDR3 sequences, approximately 16% of them seen once, and the ten largest clones take about 17%. The PBMCs were sourced from fresh peripheral blood (about 9.6 ml). This CDR3 comprises 13 residues. The V end lost 6 bases, the J end lost 3 bases, and 11 bases lay between the germline ends. CDR1 is MNHNS, CDR2 SASEGT, per germline.

The receptor comes from a woman under 30 with Graves' hyperthyroidism. The V gene is TRBV6-1, the J gene TRBJ1-1; D unclear. Sequenced material: blood. In nucleotides, the CDR3 is TGTGCCAGCAGCGTTGAATCTCACACTGAAGCTTTCTTT. It codes for CASSVESHTEAFF.